The sequence of this T cell receptor (beta chain) was determined in a study of shared clonotypes between healthy human individuals. Profiling relied on immunoSEQ multiplex PCR, and the TCRdb table lists in-frame clones only, not all of them. The profile shows some 2 million clones, roughly 94% of them singletons. There are 15 residues in the CDR3. CDR1 is SGDLS, CDR2 YYNGEE, per germline. V was clipped by 0 bases and J by 5 bases; unmatched bases: 5. The sequenced material came from naive CD4+ T cells sorted from blood. Subset given: CD45RA+ positively selected. The clonotype originates from a man between 18 and 29 years old in good health. This chain connects TRBV9 to TRBJ2-7, with 10 positions matching TRBD2. CDR3 DNA sequence: TGTGCCAGCAGCGTAGCCCCTAGCGGGAGCCACGAGCAGTACTTC. Encoded protein: CASSVAPSGSHEQYF.